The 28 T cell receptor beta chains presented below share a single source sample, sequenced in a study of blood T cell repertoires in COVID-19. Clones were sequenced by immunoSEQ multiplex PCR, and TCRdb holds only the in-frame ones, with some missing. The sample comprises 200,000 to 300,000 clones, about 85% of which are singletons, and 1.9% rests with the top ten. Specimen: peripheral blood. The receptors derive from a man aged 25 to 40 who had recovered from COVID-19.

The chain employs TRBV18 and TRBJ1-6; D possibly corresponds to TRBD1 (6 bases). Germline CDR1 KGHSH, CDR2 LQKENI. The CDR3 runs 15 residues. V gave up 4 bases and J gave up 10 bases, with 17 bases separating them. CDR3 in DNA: TGTGCCAGCTCACTAAGGGACAAGGGCGACTCACCCCTCCACTTT. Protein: CASSLRDKGDSPLHF.

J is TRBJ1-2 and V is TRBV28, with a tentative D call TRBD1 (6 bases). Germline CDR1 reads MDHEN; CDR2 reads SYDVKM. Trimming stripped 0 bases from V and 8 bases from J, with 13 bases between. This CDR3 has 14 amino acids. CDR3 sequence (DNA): TGTGCCAGCAGTTTATGGGGCACCCAGGGGGGCTACACCTTC. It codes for CASSLWGTQGGYTF.

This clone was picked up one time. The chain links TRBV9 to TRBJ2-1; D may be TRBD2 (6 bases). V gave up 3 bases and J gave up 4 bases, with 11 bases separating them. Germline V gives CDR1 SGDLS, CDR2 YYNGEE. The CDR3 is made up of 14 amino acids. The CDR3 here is CASSGTGTYNEQFF. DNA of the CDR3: TGTGCCAGCAGCGGAACCGGGACTTACAATGAGCAGTTCTTC.

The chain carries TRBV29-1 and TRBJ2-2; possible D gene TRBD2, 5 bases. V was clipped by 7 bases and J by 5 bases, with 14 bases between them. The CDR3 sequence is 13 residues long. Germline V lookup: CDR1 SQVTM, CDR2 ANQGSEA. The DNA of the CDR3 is TGCAGCGCCGAGAATTCGGGGACCGGGGAGCTGTTTTTT. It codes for CSAENSGTGELFF.

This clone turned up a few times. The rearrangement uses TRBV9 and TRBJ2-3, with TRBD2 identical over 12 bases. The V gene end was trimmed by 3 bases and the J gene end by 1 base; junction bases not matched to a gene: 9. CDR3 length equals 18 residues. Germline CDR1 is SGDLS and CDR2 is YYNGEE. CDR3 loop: CASSALAGGRFGTDTQYF. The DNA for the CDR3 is TGTGCCAGCAGCGCCCTAGCGGGGGGGAGGTTCGGCACAGATACGCAGTATTTT.

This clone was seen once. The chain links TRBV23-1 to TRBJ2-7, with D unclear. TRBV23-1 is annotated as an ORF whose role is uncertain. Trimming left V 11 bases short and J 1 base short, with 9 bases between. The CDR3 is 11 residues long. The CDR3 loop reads CARPGSYEQYV. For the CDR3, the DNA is TGCGCCCGGCCAGGTTCCTACGAGCAGTACGTC.

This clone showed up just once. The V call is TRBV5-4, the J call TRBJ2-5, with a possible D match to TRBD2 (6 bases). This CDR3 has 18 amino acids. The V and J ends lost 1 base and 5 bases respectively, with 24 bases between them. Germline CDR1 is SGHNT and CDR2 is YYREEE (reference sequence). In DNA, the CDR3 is TGTGCCAGCAGCTTGAAGCCCCCCATGGACGGGGGTGTTGAGACCCAGTACTTC. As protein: CASSLKPPMDGGVETQYF.

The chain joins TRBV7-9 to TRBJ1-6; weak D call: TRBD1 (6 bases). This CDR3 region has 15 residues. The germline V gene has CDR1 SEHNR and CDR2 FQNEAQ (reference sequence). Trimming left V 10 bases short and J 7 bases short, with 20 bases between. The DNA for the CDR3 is TGTGCCACCGGGGAGGGGGGTCCTGGAAATTCACCCCTCCACTTT. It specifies CATGEGGPGNSPLHF.

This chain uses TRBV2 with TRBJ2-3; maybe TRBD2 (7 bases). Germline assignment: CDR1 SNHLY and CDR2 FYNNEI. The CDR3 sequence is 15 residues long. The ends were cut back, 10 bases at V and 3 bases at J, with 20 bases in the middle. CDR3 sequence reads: CATTLGGLGTDTQYF. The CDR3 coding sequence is TGTGCCACCACCCTGGGGGGGCTAGGGACAGATACGCAGTATTTT.

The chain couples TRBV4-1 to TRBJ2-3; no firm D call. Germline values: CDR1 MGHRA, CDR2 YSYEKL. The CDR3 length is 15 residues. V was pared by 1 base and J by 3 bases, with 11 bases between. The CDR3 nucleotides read TGCGCCAGCAGCCAAGTCTCAACTCTTACAGATACGCAGTATTTT. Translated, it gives CASSQVSTLTDTQYF.

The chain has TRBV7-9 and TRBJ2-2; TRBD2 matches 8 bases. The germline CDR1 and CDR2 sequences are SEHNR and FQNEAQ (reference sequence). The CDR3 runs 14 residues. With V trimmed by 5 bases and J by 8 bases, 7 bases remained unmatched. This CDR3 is CASSVGLAYGELFF. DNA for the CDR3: TGTGCCAGCAGCGTCGGACTAGCATATGGGGAGCTGTTTTTT.

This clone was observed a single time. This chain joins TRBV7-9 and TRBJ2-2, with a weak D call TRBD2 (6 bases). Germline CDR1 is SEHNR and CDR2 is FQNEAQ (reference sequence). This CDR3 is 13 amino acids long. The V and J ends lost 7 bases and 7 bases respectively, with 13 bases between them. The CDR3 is CASNLLAGGELFF. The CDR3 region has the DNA TGTGCCAGCAACCTACTAGCTGGCGGGGAGCTGTTTTTT.

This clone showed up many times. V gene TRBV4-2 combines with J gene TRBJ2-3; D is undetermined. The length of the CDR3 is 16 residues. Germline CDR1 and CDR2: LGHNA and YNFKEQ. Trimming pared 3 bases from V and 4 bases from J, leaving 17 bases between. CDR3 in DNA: TGTGCCAGCAGCCAGAACCTAATGGTCGAAGCAGATACGCAGTATTTT. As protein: CASSQNLMVEADTQYF.

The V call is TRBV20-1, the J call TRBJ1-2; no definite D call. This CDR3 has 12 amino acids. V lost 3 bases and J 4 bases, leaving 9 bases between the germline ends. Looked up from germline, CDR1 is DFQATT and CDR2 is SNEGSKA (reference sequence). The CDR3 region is CSASEEGYGYTF. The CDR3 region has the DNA TGCAGTGCTAGTGAGGAGGGCTATGGCTACACCTTC.

CDR3 loop: CASSGQEPNEKLFF. CDR3 nucleotide sequence: TGTGCCAGCAGTGGACAGGAACCTAATGAAAAACTGTTTTTT. V usage is TRBV25-1 and J usage is TRBJ1-4; a weak D match, TRBD1 (6 bases). Trimming left V 4 bases short and J 3 bases short, with 9 bases between. Germline loops: CDR1 MGHDK, CDR2 SYGVNS. The CDR3 runs 14 residues.

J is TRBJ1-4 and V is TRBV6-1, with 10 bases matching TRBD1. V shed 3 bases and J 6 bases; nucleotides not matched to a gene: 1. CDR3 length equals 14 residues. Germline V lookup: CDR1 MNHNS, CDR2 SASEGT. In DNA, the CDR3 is TGTGCCAGCAGTGAGGGGACAGGGGATGAAAAACTGTTTTTT. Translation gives CASSEGTGDEKLFF.

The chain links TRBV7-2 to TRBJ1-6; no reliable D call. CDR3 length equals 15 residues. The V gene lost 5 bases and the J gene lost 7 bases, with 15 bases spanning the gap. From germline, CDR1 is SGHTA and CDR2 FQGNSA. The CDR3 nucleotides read TGTGCCAGCAGCCCACCGGGTACAAACAATTCACCCCTCCACTTT. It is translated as CASSPPGTNNSPLHF.

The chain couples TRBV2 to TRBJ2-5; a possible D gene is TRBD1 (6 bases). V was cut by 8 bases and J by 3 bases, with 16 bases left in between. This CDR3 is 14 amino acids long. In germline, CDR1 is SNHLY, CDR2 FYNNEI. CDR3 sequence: CASGMFRGEETQYF. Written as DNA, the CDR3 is TGTGCCAGCGGAATGTTCAGGGGCGAAGAGACCCAGTACTTC.

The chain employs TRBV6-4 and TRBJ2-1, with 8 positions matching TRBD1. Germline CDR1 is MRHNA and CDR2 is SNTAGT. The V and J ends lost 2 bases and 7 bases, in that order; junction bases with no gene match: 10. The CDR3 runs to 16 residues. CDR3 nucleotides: TGTGCCAGCAGTGACCAGGGACAGGCACACACAAATGAGCAGTTCTTC. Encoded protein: CASSDQGQAHTNEQFF.

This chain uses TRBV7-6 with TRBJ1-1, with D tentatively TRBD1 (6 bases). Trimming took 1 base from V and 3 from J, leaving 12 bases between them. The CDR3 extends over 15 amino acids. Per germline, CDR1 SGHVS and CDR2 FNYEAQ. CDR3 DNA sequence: TGTGCCAGCAGCTTAGGGCAGGGGTTGGACACTGAAGCTTTCTTT. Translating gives CASSLGQGLDTEAFF.

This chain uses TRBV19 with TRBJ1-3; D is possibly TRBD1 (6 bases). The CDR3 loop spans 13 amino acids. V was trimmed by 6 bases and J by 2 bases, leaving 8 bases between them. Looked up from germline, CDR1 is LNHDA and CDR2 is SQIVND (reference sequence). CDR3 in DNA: TGTGCCAGTAGGAGGGGGACTGGAAACACCATATATTTT. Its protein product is CASRRGTGNTIYF.

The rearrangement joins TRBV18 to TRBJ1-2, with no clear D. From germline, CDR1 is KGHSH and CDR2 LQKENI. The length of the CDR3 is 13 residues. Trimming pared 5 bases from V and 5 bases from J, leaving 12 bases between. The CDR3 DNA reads TGTGCCAGCTCAGCGGAAAGTAAATATGGCTACACCTTC. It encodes CASSAESKYGYTF.

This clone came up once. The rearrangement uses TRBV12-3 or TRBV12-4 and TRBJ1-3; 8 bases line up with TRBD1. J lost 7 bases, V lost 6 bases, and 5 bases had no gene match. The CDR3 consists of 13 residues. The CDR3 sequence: CASSQGADNTIYF. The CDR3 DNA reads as TGTGCCAGCAGCCAGGGGGCCGATAACACCATATATTTT.

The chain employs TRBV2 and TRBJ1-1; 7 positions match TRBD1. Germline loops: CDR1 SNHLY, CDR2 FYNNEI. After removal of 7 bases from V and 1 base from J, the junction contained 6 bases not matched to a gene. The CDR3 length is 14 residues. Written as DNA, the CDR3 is TGTGCCAGCAACGAGGGACAGAAGAACACTGAAGCTTTCTTT. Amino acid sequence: CASNEGQKNTEAFF.

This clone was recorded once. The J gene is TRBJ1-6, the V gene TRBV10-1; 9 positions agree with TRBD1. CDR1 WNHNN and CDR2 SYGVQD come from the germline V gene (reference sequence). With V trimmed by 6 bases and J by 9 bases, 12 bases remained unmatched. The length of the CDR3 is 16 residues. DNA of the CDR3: TGCGCCAGCAGCCAAGACAGGGGGTACACTGGTTCACCCCTCCACTTT. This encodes CASSQDRGYTGSPLHF.

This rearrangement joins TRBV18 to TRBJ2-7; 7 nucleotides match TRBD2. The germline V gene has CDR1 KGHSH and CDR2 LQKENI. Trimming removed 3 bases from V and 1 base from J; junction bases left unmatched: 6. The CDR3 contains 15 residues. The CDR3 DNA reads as TGTGCCAGCTCACCCGGGCGAGCGGGGTCCTACGAGCAGTACTTC. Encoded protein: CASSPGRAGSYEQYF.

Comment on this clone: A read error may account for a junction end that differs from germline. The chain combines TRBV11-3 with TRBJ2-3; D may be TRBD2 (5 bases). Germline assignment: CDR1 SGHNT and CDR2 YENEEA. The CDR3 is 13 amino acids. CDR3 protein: CASSFSSTDTQYF. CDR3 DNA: TGTGCCAGCAGCTTTTCTAGCACAGATACACAGTATTTT.

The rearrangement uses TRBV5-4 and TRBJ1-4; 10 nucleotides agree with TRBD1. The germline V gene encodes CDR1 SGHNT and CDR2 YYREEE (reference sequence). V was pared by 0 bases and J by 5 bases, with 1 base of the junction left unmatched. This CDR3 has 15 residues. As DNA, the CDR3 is TGTGCCAGCAGCTTGGAGGGACAGGGGAATGAAAAACTGTTTTTT. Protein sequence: CASSLEGQGNEKLFF.